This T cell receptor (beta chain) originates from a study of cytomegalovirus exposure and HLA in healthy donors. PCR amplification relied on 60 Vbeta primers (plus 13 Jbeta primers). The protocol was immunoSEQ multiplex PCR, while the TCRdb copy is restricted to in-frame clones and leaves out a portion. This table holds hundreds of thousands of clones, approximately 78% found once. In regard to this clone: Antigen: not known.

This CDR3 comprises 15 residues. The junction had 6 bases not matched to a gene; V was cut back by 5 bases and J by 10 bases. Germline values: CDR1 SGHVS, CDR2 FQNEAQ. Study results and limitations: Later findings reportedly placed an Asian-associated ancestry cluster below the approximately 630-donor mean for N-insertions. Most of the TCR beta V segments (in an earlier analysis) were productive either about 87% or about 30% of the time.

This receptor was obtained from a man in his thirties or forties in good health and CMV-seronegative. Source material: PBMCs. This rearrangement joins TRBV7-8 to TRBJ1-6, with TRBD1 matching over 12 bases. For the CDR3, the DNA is TGTGCCAGCAGCACAGGGACAGGGGGCAGATCACCCCTCCACTTT. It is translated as CASSTGTGGRSPLHF. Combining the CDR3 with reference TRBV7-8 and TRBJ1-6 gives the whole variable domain GAGVSQSPRYKVAKRGQDVALRCDPISGHVSLFWYQQALGQGPEFLTYFQNEAQLDKSGLPSDRFFAERPEGSVSTLKIQRTQQEDSAVYLCASSTGTGGRSPLHFGNGTRLTVT.